The TCR beta chain described here comes from a study of CD8+CD57+ T cells in acquired aplastic anemia. Turning to the study itself: When averaged, DNA from sorted CD4+ and CD8+ cells came to approximately 3 ug.

It was genomic DNA that served as the template for profiling TCR beta VDJ and CDR3. TCRdb passed the reads through MiXCR, listing each CDR3 protein once. The sample has about 200,000 distinct CDR3 sequences; roughly 60% are singletons. The CDR3 has 16 residues. V lost 0 bases to trimming and J lost 4 bases; unmatched junction nucleotides: 5. CDR1 and CDR2 from the germline V gene are SGDLS and YYNGEE. Patients chosen for sequencing had CD8+CD57+ cells that had expanded, as shown by flow cytometry. Patients had not yet gotten any therapy when their blood was taken for sampling. Sequenced input: sorted CD4+, CD8+, or CD8+CD57+ T cells (not recorded which) from PBMCs. The rearrangement uses TRBV9 and TRBJ1-2; 11 bases map to TRBD1. This clonotype originated in a human donor with aplastic anemia. CDR3 residues: CASSVADRGQGYGYTF. DNA for the CDR3: TGTGCCAGCAGCGTAGCGGACAGGGGGCAGGGCTATGGCTACACCTTC.